The 3 T cell receptor beta chains given below trace back to one sample, sequenced in a study of identical twins (dated by TCRdb to about 2016). The library was obtained by 5' RACE. The data were produced on an Illumina HiSeq 2000. Clones were called with MiXCR by TCRdb after fastp trimmed the public reads at Q25, and only in-frame beta chains were retained. All rows with the same CDR3 protein become a single entry with the most common DNA and genes. The sample data list 200,000 to 300,000 distinct CDR3 sequences, and approximately 7.3% of these were observed just once. The leading ten clones occupy about 5.6% of the sample. These records were also assigned to another study, of yellow fever vaccine responses in identical twins.

Specimen: CD8+ T cells sorted from blood. Receptors originate from a woman younger than 35 in good health.

This clonotype was observed a few times. The chain carries TRBV28 and TRBJ2-1; weak D call: TRBD2 (5 bases). The V gene's germline CDR1 is MDHEN and CDR2 SYDVKM. The CDR3 runs to 14 residues. The V and J ends lost 1 base and 3 bases respectively, with 7 bases between them. CDR3 DNA: TGTGCCAGCAGTTTATCGGACTTCTACAATGAGCAGTTCTTC. Translated: CASSLSDFYNEQFF.

The V and J genes are TRBV10-1 and TRBJ1-1; D not certain. Between the trimmed V and J ends, which lost 4 bases and 5 bases, there was a span of 11 bases. Germline assignment: CDR1 WNHNN and CDR2 SYGVQD (reference sequence). CDR3 length: 13 amino acids. In DNA form, the CDR3 reads TGCGCCAGCAGTGGAGGGAGAGGGACTGAAGCTTTCTTT. This encodes CASSGGRGTEAFF.

The CDR3 sequence: CASRLHYRGLQETQYF. DNA of the CDR3: TGCGCCAGCAGGCTGCATTACAGGGGGCTTCAAGAGACCCAGTACTTC. V gene TRBV5-1 combines with J gene TRBJ2-5; 9 bases map to TRBD1. The germline V gene encodes CDR1 SGHRS and CDR2 YFSETQ. The CDR3 has 16 amino acids. Trimming took 5 bases from V and 2 from J; bases not matched to a gene: 10.